The present entry profiles one T cell receptor (beta chain) with its context. These data belong to a study of blood T cell repertoires in COVID-19. In the study overall: PBMCs, B-cell-depleted T cells, or T cells provided the cDNA or gDNA that made up the material.

The CDR3 covers 15 residues. V lost 6 bases to trimming and J lost 4 bases, with 18 bases between them. CDR1 is SGHVS, CDR2 FQNEAQ, per germline. Study processing details: Amplification of reference gene primers provided the estimated nucleated cell counts. Profiling relied on immunoSEQ multiplex PCR, and the TCRdb table lists in-frame clones only, not all of them. That table is the source of V, J and clone size, and D and trimming were worked out from the DNA. This sample has around 140,000 clones, with roughly 88% found just once. This clonotype was obtained from a man between 65 and 85 years old with acute or convalescent COVID-19. The chain uses TRBV7-8 and TRBJ2-5; possible D gene TRBD2, 7 bases. Sequenced: peripheral blood. CDR3 region: CASRGGGAGVETQYF. CDR3 in DNA: TGTGCCAGCAGAGGAGGGGGGGCCGGAGTAGAGACCCAGTACTTC.